The rows below give T cell receptor beta chains drawn from one sample of a study of immune cell composition in non-small cell lung cancer. TCRdb keeps only in-frame clones here, not all; method: immunoSEQ multiplex PCR. The sample lists 4,500 to 6,000 clones, 72% occurring once. Specimen: non-adjacent lung tissue. The receptor set was obtained from a human donor with non-small cell lung cancer. CDR3s include the opening cysteine and the closing phenylalanine or tryptophan. A D gene is named only where the DNA matches it firmly. Expanded clones get a size class; other rows say once, few or many, or leave the size out.

j_call | cdr3_length | d_call | clone_size | v_call | cdr3_nt | cdr3_aa
TRBJ1-1 | 13 | . | . | TRBV6-5 | TGTGCCAGCAGTTACACAGTAGACACTGAAGCTTTCTTT | CASSYTVDTEAFF
TRBJ1-2 | 15 | TRBD1 | . | TRBV5-6 | TGTGCCAGCAGCCTACTCCGGGACAGGGGACGAGGCTACACCTTC | CASSLLRDRGRGYTF
TRBJ1-1 | 13 | . | . | TRBV29-1 | TGCAGCGTTGTCCAGGGATCTTACACTGAAGCTTTCTTT | CSVVQGSYTEAFF
TRBJ2-7 | 15 | TRBD1 | . | TRBV5-4 | TGTGCCAGCAGCTTGCTCGGGACAGGGGGCTACGAGCAGTACTTC | CASSLLGTGGYEQYF
TRBJ2-2 | 14 | . | . | TRBV5-3 | TGTGCCAGCAGCTTGGCCTTCGTGAGCGGGGAGCTGTTTTTT | CASSLAFVSGELFF
TRBJ1-1 | 14 | . | medium-sized | TRBV7-9 | TGTGCCAGCAGATATCCGGGGTCGAACACTGAAGCTTTCTTT | CASRYPGSNTEAFF
TRBJ2-5 | 14 | . | few | TRBV9 | TGTGCCAGCAGCGTAGGAGGCGGGAAAGAGACCCAGTACTTC | CASSVGGGKETQYF
TRBJ2-3 | 17 | . | once | TRBV28 | TGTGCCAGCAGTTTAGGCAGGGGAGCCCCTAGCACAGATACGCAGTATTTT | CASSLGRGAPSTDTQYF
TRBJ1-1 | 15 | . | few | TRBV7-9 | TGTGCCAGCAGCCCCAGCGGGGAAATGAACACTGAAGCTTTCTTT | CASSPSGEMNTEAFF
TRBJ1-3 | 15 | . | . | TRBV6-5 | TGTGCCAGCAGTTTCCAGGGCAACTCTGGAAACACCATATATTTT | CASSFQGNSGNTIYF
TRBJ1-4 | 12 | TRBD1 | few | TRBV6-5 | TGTGCCAGCAGTTCCGGACAGGGTCCCCTGTTTTTT | CASSSGQGPLFF
TRBJ2-5 | 13 | . | . | TRBV5-6 | TGTGCCAGCAGCTTGCGGCGGATAGAGACCCAGTACTTC | CASSLRRIETQYF
TRBJ2-3 | 14 | . | once | TRBV5-1 | TGCGCCAGCAGCTTGGACAGGAGGGCGGATACGCAGTATTTT | CASSLDRRADTQYF
TRBJ1-1 | 13 | . | . | TRBV28 | TGTGCCAGCAGACTCACAGGGAACACTGAAGCTTTCTTT | CASRLTGNTEAFF
TRBJ2-2 | 15 | TRBD1 | . | TRBV4-2 | TGTGCCAGCGCGGGGGGGACAGGGGGCACCGGGGAGCTGTTTTTT | CASAGGTGGTGELFF
TRBJ2-6 | 20 | TRBD2 | . | TRBV4-3 | TGCGCCAGCAGCCAAGATTGGCTAGCGGGGGGGGTCTCTGGGGCCAACGTCCTGACTTTC | CASSQDWLAGGVSGANVLTF
TRBJ1-3 | 13 | TRBD1 | once | TRBV18 | TGTGCCAGCTCACCGGGACAGGGAAACACCATATATTTT | CASSPGQGNTIYF
TRBJ1-4 | 15 | . | . | TRBV2 | TGTGCCAGCAGCCTCGCCCAGGGAACTAATGAAAAACTGTTTTTT | CASSLAQGTNEKLFF
TRBJ2-5 | 14 | . | once | TRBV2 | TGTGCCAGCCAGCCTTCCTTAGCCAGAAAGACCCAGTACTTC | CASQPSLARKTQYF
TRBJ2-3 | 16 | TRBD1 | . | TRBV6-1 | TGTGCCAGCAGTGTCGCCCGGACAGGGAACACAGATACGCAGTATTTT | CASSVARTGNTDTQYF
TRBJ2-7 | 15 | . | few | TRBV5-1 | TGCGCCAGCAGCTTTATTCCGGACATTTCCTACGAGCAGTACTTC | CASSFIPDISYEQYF
TRBJ1-4 | 13 | . | . | TRBV29-1 | TGCAGCGTTGGTGAGGCTCGATTTGCAAAACTGTTTTTT | CSVGEARFAKLFF
TRBJ1-2 | 16 | TRBD1 | once | TRBV6-5 | TGTGCCAGCAGTTCCCACTCCCGGGACAGCTTTGTGGGCTACACCTTC | CASSSHSRDSFVGYTF
TRBJ2-5 | 14 | . | . | TRBV5-1 | TGCGCCAGCAGCTTGGGCAGTACACAAGAGACCCAGTACTTC | CASSLGSTQETQYF
TRBJ2-7 | 14 | . | . | TRBV5-5 | TGTGCCAGCAGCTATGGACAGTTCCTCCTCGAGCAGTACTTC | CASSYGQFLLEQYF
TRBJ1-6 | 14 | . | . | TRBV11-2 | TGTGCCAGCAGCCAAGGAGCGGGGGATTCACCCCTCCACTTT | CASSQGAGDSPLHF
TRBJ2-2 | 15 | . | . | TRBV7-6 | TGTGCCAGCAGGAAGGGACTGACGAACACCGGGGAGCTGTTTTTT | CASRKGLTNTGELFF
TRBJ1-1 | 15 | TRBD1 | . | TRBV15 | TGTGCCACCAGCAGAGGGACAGGGGTCGTCACTGAAGCTTTCTTT | CATSRGTGVVTEAFF